The 29 T cell receptor beta chains reported below all come from one sample, sequenced in a study of patients and donors after allogeneic stem cell transplantation. Each CDR3 protein is one row after TCRdb ran MiXCR on the RT-PCR reads. The sample shows around 150,000 distinct CDR3 sequences, over 30% of them seen only once. Material for sequencing was blood, either unsorted or a sorted T cell fraction (not recorded which). These receptors all come from a human donor who was either an allogeneic HSCT recipient or a stem cell or donor lymphocyte infusion donor (not recorded which). It is not recorded whose cells these are; they may come from a transplant donor.

The chain couples TRBV6-5 to TRBJ2-3; the match to TRBD2 covers 15 bases. The trim removed 5 bases at V and 2 bases at J, leaving 8 bases unmatched. Germline lookup yields CDR1 MNHEY and CDR2 SVGAGI. The CDR3 consists of 18 residues. In DNA form, the CDR3 reads TGTGCCAGCAGTAAACCGGGACTAGCGGGGGGCATCACAGATACGCAGTATTTT. It yields the protein CASSKPGLAGGITDTQYF.

The chain combines TRBV25-1 with TRBJ1-4, with D perhaps TRBD1 (5 bases). The CDR3 is made up of 10 amino acids. Germline V CDR1 and CDR2: MGHDK, SYGVNS. This CDR3 is CAVEWGELFF. The CDR3 nucleotides are TGTGCGGTCGAATGGGGGGAACTGTTTTTT.

Only one count was recorded for this clonotype. The rearrangement uses TRBV15 and TRBJ2-7, with D maybe TRBD2 (6 bases). Germline lookup yields CDR1 LNHNV and CDR2 YYDKDF (reference sequence). The CDR3 spans 14 residues. V lost 0 bases and J 3 bases, leaving 9 bases between the germline ends. The CDR3 DNA sequence: TGTGCCACCAGCAGAGAGCGGGGTGGCTACGAGCAGTACTTC. Protein sequence: CATSRERGGYEQYF.

The chain recombines TRBV12-3 or TRBV12-4 with TRBJ2-1; D remains unclear. V shed 5 bases and J shed 5 bases, with 4 bases lying between them. The CDR3 totals 11 residues. The CDR3 reads CASSLDNEQFF. Written as DNA, the CDR3 is TGTGCCAGCAGTCTGGACAATGAGCAGTTCTTC.

The rearrangement links TRBV5-6 to TRBJ2-5, with D unresolved. Germline assignment: CDR1 SGHDT and CDR2 YYEEEE. Trimming took 1 base from V and 2 from J, leaving 21 bases between them. The CDR3 contains 18 residues. The CDR3 DNA reads TGTGCCAGCAGCTTGAGTACCACAGTAATCACAATTCAAGAGACCCAGTACTTC. Its translation is CASSLSTTVITIQETQYF. The entire variable domain, with the rest obtained from reference TRBV5-6 and TRBJ2-5, is as follows: DAGVTQSPTHLIKTRGQQVTLRCSPKSGHDTVSWYQQALGQGPQFIFQYYEEEERQRGNFPDRFSGHQFPNYSSELNVNALLLGDSALYLCASSLSTTVITIQETQYFGPGTRLLVL.

The V and J genes are TRBV7-3 and TRBJ2-2, with D unresolved. Germline V gene lookup returns CDR1 SGHTA and CDR2 FQGTGA. Trimming shortened V by 4 bases and J by 1 base, and 7 bases separated the two germline ends. This CDR3 region has 14 residues. For the CDR3, the DNA is TGTGCCAGCAGCTCCATGGGGAACACCGGGGAGCTGTTTTTT. Translated, it gives CASSSMGNTGELFF.

This clonotype was seen only once. V is TRBV6-5 and J is TRBJ2-1, with TRBD2 identical over 11 bases. The germline gives CDR1 MNHEY, CDR2 SVGAGI. The CDR3 spans 15 residues. Germline trimming cut 2 bases from V and 6 bases from J; bases unmatched to any gene: 3. For the CDR3, the DNA is TGTGCCAGCAGTTACGTAGCGGGGGGGCTCAATGAGCAGTTCTTC. It is translated as CASSYVAGGLNEQFF.

This clonotype was seen a few times. The gene calls are TRBV3-1 and TRBJ2-2; TRBD2 agrees at 12 bases. The CDR3 is made up of 15 amino acids. V trimming: 0 bases; J trimming: 9 bases; junction bases outside the gene matches: 2. Per the germline V gene, CDR1 is LGHDT and CDR2 is YNNKEL (reference sequence). The CDR3 nucleotides read TGTGCCAGCAGCCAAGATGGACTAGCGGGGCGGGAGCTGTTTTTT. Residues: CASSQDGLAGRELFF. Looking up the rest from reference TRBV3-1 and TRBJ2-2 gives the full variable domain: DTAVSQTPKYLVTQMGNDKSIKCEQNLGHDTMYWYKQDSKKFLKIMFSYNNKELIINETVPNRFSPKSPDKAHLNLHINSLELGDSAVYFCASSQDGLAGRELFFGEGSRLTVL.

This clonotype occurred many times. The CDR3 region is CASSSTGDNSPLHF. The CDR3 DNA reads TGTGCCAGCAGTTCGACAGGGGACAATTCACCCCTCCACTTT. This sequence joins TRBV12-3 or TRBV12-4 and TRBJ1-6; the match to TRBD1 covers 8 bases. Trimming at V came to 4 bases and at J to 7 bases, leaving 3 bases not matched to a gene. This CDR3 has 14 residues.

V gene TRBV20-1 combines with J gene TRBJ1-5; 10 bases agree with TRBD1. Germline V lookup: CDR1 DFQATT, CDR2 SNEGSKA (reference sequence). The CDR3 is made up of 16 amino acids. V lost 6 bases and J lost 2; bases outside the gene matches: 10. CDR3 in amino acids: CSAPWDRGDGNQPQHF. As DNA, the CDR3 is TGCAGTGCCCCTTGGGACAGGGGAGACGGCAATCAGCCCCAGCATTTT.

The chain carries TRBV20-1 and TRBJ1-2; D gene unclear. This CDR3 is built from 12 residues. V lost 5 bases and J 4 bases, leaving 11 bases between the germline ends. The germline V gene encodes CDR1 DFQATT and CDR2 SNEGSKA (reference sequence). In DNA form, the CDR3 reads TGCAGTGCTCCCGAGCTCGGCTATGGCTACACCTTC. Its protein is CSAPELGYGYTF.

The chain links TRBV19 to TRBJ2-2; possibly TRBD2 for D (6 bases). Looked up from germline, CDR1 is LNHDA and CDR2 is SQIVND (reference sequence). Trimming took 7 bases from V and 5 from J, leaving 11 bases between them. The CDR3 runs 13 residues. CDR3 DNA: TGTGCCAGTATTCGGGGGAGAACCGGGGAGCTGTTTTTT. Amino acids: CASIRGRTGELFF.

V and J are TRBV24-1 and TRBJ2-7; 10 nucleotides line up with TRBD2. The CDR3 has 14 amino acids. Germline V gene sequence: CDR1 KGHDR, CDR2 SFDVKD. The V segment lost 6 bases and the J segment 4 bases; nucleotides outside the gene matches: 5. Here the CDR3 reads CATSPSGGRYEQYF. For the CDR3, the DNA is TGTGCCACCAGTCCTAGCGGGGGCCGGTACGAGCAGTACTTC.

The V and J genes are TRBV20-1 and TRBJ1-2; 7 bases match TRBD1. CDR3 size: 12 residues. V was clipped by 5 bases and J by 6 bases; unmatched bases: 6. The germline CDR1 and CDR2 sequences are DFQATT and SNEGSKA (reference sequence). The CDR3 region is CSAFKGADGYTF. DNA of the CDR3: TGCAGTGCTTTCAAGGGGGCTGATGGCTACACCTTC.

The rearrangement joins TRBV5-8 to TRBJ2-3, with 10 nucleotides matching TRBD2. Germline CDR1 is SGHTS and CDR2 is YDEGEE. The CDR3 contains 17 residues. J lost 3 bases, V lost 3 bases, and 10 bases had no gene match. The CDR3 region has the DNA TGTGCCAGCAGCTGGGAACTAGCGGGGATGTCGACAGATACGCAGTATTTT. This sequence encodes CASSWELAGMSTDTQYF.

This clonotype has a handful of counts. The chain couples TRBV28 to TRBJ1-1; D not resolved. Deletions cut 4 bases from V and 4 bases from J, with 7 bases between. CDR1 and CDR2 (germline): MDHEN, SYDVKM. CDR3 length: 12 residues. CDR3 sequence (DNA): TGTGCCAGCAGTTCCGCGAGCACTGAAGCTTTCTTT. Translated, it gives CASSSASTEAFF. Together with reference TRBV28 and TRBJ1-1, the CDR3 gives the full variable domain: DVKVTQSSRYLVKRTGEKVFLECVQDMDHENMFWYRQDPGLGLRLIYFSYDVKMKEKGDIPEGYSVSREKKERFSLILESASTNQTSMYLCASSSASTEAFFGQGTRLTVV.

The rearrangement links TRBV6-2 or TRBV6-3 to TRBJ2-1; unclear D gene. Germline CDR1 and CDR2: MNHEY and SVGEGT. This CDR3 has 10 residues. The V end was cut by 10 bases, the J end by 9 bases, with 10 bases between. CDR3 in DNA: TGTGCCACCCTCTTGTCTGAGCAGTTCTTC. Protein: CATLLSEQFF.

This clonotype was seen a few times. The rearrangement links TRBV9 to TRBJ1-3; TRBD1 aligns across 11 bases. After removal of 4 bases from V and 0 bases from J, the junction contained 6 bases not matched to a gene. CDR3 length: 17 residues. Germline V gene data show CDR1 as SGDLS and CDR2 as YYNGEE. The CDR3 DNA reads TGTGCCAGCAGCACCTGGACAGGGGGCGTCTCTGGAAACACCATATATTTT. Its translation: CASSTWTGGVSGNTIYF.

This sequence joins TRBV4-2 and TRBJ1-6; D unresolved. Germline-derived CDR1 and CDR2 are LGHNA and YNFKEQ. The CDR3 is 13 residues long. Trimming removed 0 bases at V and 7 bases at J, with 4 bases between. The CDR3 bases are TGTGCCAGCAGCCAAGATTGGAATTCACCCCTCCACTTT. This gives the protein CASSQDWNSPLHF.

This clonotype was observed a handful of times. The chain recombines TRBV5-1 with TRBJ1-1, with 7 bases aligning to TRBD1. The V and J ends lost 4 bases and 4 bases, in that order; junction bases with no gene match: 7. Germline CDR1 SGHRS, CDR2 YFSETQ. The CDR3 runs 14 residues. The CDR3 nucleotides are TGCGCCAGCAGCCCCAGGGGGGGCCCCACTGAAGCTTTCTTT. Amino acid sequence: CASSPRGGPTEAFF.

The V and J genes are TRBV12-3 or TRBV12-4 and TRBJ2-3; no clear D. V gave up 3 bases and J gave up 5 bases, with 6 bases separating them. The CDR3 length is 12 residues. The CDR3 protein is CASSFLGDTQYF. In nucleotides, the CDR3 is TGTGCCAGCAGTTTTCTGGGAGATACGCAGTATTTT.

This clonotype was seen only once. The chain joins TRBV2 to TRBJ2-7, with 7 positions matching TRBD1. The CDR3 sequence is 16 residues long. Germline values: CDR1 SNHLY, CDR2 FYNNEI. Trimming cost V 7 bases and J 5 bases; bases outside gene matches: 17. CDR3 coding DNA: TGTGCCAGCACCCAACCCAGCCGGGACAGTGGACACGAGCAGTACTTC. Its protein product is CASTQPSRDSGHEQYF.

This chain connects TRBV7-8 to TRBJ2-3; 8 nucleotides agree with TRBD2. The V gene's germline CDR1 is SGHVS and CDR2 FQNEAQ. With V trimmed by 7 bases and J by 3 bases, 6 bases remained unmatched. CDR3 length: 14 amino acids. The CDR3 coding sequence is TGTGCCAGCATTCTCGCGGGGGGTACAGATACGCAGTATTTT. Translated: CASILAGGTDTQYF.

In its sample, this clonotype was seen a few times. The chain recombines TRBV28 with TRBJ2-3, with a tentative D call TRBD2 (7 bases). Trimming removed 6 bases at V and 2 bases at J, with 21 bases between. The CDR3 totals 17 residues. The germline gives CDR1 MDHEN, CDR2 SYDVKM. The CDR3 DNA is TGTGCCAGCAGCCAGCCTCGGGGGCGGGGGAACACAGATACGCAGTATTTT. Its protein is CASSQPRGRGNTDTQYF.

The gene calls are TRBV6-5 and TRBJ1-6; D not certain. With 0 bases removed from V and 3 bases from J, the gap between germline ends came to 9 bases. The germline CDR1 and CDR2 sequences are MNHEY and SVGAGI. This CDR3 is built from 16 residues. The CDR3, as DNA: TGTGCCAGCAGTTACTCCGGACGGATCTATAATTCACCCCTCCACTTT. This translates into CASSYSGRIYNSPLHF.

CDR3 region: CASSFERGPPYNEQFF. The DNA of the CDR3 is TGTGCCAGCAGTTTCGAGCGGGGGCCCCCCTACAATGAGCAGTTCTTC. The chain has TRBV12-3 or TRBV12-4 and TRBJ2-1, with 8 bases fitting TRBD2. The CDR3 is made up of 16 amino acids. With V trimmed by 3 bases and J by 2 bases, 6 bases remained unmatched.

The V and J genes are TRBV6-6 and TRBJ1-1; TRBD1 might be the D (6 bases). The CDR3 sequence is 15 residues long. CDR1 is MNHNY and CDR2 is SVGAGI in the germline V gene (reference sequence). V lost 7 bases to trimming and J lost 0 bases, with 15 bases between them. DNA of the CDR3: TGTGCCAGCACCCAAGGAGGGGGGCTGAACACTGAAGCTTTCTTT. Translated: CASTQGGGLNTEAFF.

This clonotype was detected once. The chain has TRBV4-3 and TRBJ2-1, with D perhaps TRBD1 (7 bases). This CDR3 is built from 17 residues. Germline CDR1 LGHNA, CDR2 YSLEER. V was trimmed by 1 base and J by 0 bases, leaving 13 bases between them. CDR3: CASSQAGGLLSYNEQFF. The CDR3 DNA is TGCGCCAGCAGCCAAGCAGGGGGACTTCTCTCCTACAATGAGCAGTTCTTC.

The chain is built from TRBV12-3 or TRBV12-4 and TRBJ1-1; D possibly corresponds to TRBD1 (5 bases). The length of the CDR3 is 11 residues. Trimming cost V 1 base and J 11 bases, with 8 bases left between them. CDR3 residues: CASSLDGGAFF. The CDR3 DNA reads TGTGCCAGCAGTTTAGATGGGGGGGCTTTCTTT.